One and the same sample provided the 21 T cell receptor beta chains below, sequenced in a study of OX40 agonist ivuxolimab in advanced cancers. Clones were read by immunoSEQ multiplex PCR, and TCRdb kept only the in-frame ones, dropping some. Among 50,000 to 70,000 clones listed, 70% to 90% were seen once. The specimen was CD4+ or CD8+ T cells sorted from blood, collected in a trial of the OX40 agonist ivuxolimab. Source of these receptors: an adult with an advanced solid tumor such as melanoma, head and neck, liver or kidney cancer.

This clone is deemed medium-sized. This chain joins TRBV5-1 and TRBJ2-5, with D possibly being TRBD1 or TRBD2 (5 bases each). Trimming removed 4 bases from V and 3 bases from J, with 16 bases in between. This CDR3 region has 15 residues. CDR1 SGHRS and CDR2 YFSETQ come from the germline V gene. CDR3 DNA: TGCGCCAGCAGCCTCCTCGGGGCGCCAGAAGAGACCCAGTACTTC. This encodes CASSLLGAPEETQYF.

The J gene is TRBJ1-4, the V gene TRBV19, with D possibly TRBD1 on 5 matching bases. V lost 4 bases and J 8 bases, leaving 14 bases between the germline ends. CDR1 and CDR2 (germline): LNHDA, SQIVND (reference sequence). CDR3 size: 14 residues. In DNA form, the CDR3 reads TGTGCCAGTAGTACCCCGGGGGTTTACGAAAAACTGTTTTTT. Residues: CASSTPGVYEKLFF.

This clone was picked up a small number of times. The chain couples TRBV19 to TRBJ2-3; D is perhaps TRBD1 (6 bases). This CDR3 has 13 residues. Germline V lookup: CDR1 LNHDA, CDR2 SQIVND (reference sequence). Trimming cost V 5 bases and J 4 bases, with 10 bases left between them. CDR3 nucleotide sequence: TGTGCCAGTAGTTCTCAGGGGTCAGATACGCAGTATTTT. This codes for CASSSQGSDTQYF.

V usage is TRBV18 and J usage is TRBJ2-5, with 7 bases identical to TRBD2. V gave up 3 bases and J gave up 3 bases; unmatched junction bases: 16. This CDR3 spans 18 amino acids. Germline CDR1 reads KGHSH; CDR2 reads LQKENI. CDR3 bases: TGTGCCAGCTCACCCACCGTGGGGGGGTTACAGACAAAAGAGACCCAGTACTTC. It yields the protein CASSPTVGGLQTKETQYF. The full variable domain, rest sourced from reference TRBV18 and TRBJ2-5, is NAGVMQNPRHLVRRRGQEARLRCSPMKGHSHVYWYRQLPEEGLKFMVYLQKENIIDESGMPKERFSAEFPKEGPSILRIQQVVRGDSAAYFCASSPTVGGLQTKETQYFGPGTRLLVL.

This CDR3 is CASSSPENSGISTDTQYF. The CDR3 nucleotides read TGTGCCAGCAGTTCCCCGGAAAATAGCGGGATTAGCACAGATACGCAGTATTTT. This chain joins TRBV7-9 and TRBJ2-3; 8 positions match TRBD2. The germline CDR1 and CDR2 sequences are SEHNR and FQNEAQ (reference sequence). V lost 6 bases to trimming and J lost 0 bases; unmatched junction nucleotides: 14. The CDR3 length is 18 residues.

V is TRBV7-9 and J is TRBJ1-2, with D uncertain. The CDR3 length is 15 residues. Germline assignment: CDR1 SEHNR and CDR2 FQNEAQ (reference sequence). The germline V and J ends were trimmed by 4 bases and 0 bases, with 12 bases remaining between them. CDR3 in amino acids: CASSSTTKPNYGYTF. In DNA form, the CDR3 reads TGTGCCAGCAGCTCCACGACAAAACCTAACTATGGCTACACCTTC. Full variable domain (outside the CDR3, taken from reference TRBV7-9 and TRBJ1-2): DTGVSQNPRHKITKRGQNVTFRCDPISEHNRLYWYRQTLGQGPEFLTYFQNEAQLEKSRLLSDRFSAERPKGSFSTLEIQRTEQGDSAMYLCASSSTTKPNYGYTFGSGTRLTVV.

DNA of the CDR3: TGTGCCAGCAGCGGACAGCATAATGAAAAACTGTTTTTT. This gives the protein CASSGQHNEKLFF. This chain links TRBV27 with TRBJ1-4; possible D gene TRBD1, 6 bases. V was cut by 6 bases and J by 4 bases, with 9 bases left in between. Germline V CDR1 and CDR2: MNHEY, SMNVEV (reference sequence). CDR3 length: 13 amino acids.

V gene TRBV11-3 combines with J gene TRBJ2-2, with D perhaps matching TRBD1 or TRBD2 (5 bases each). The CDR3 contains 15 residues. V was cut by 3 bases and J by 0 bases, with 8 bases left in between. Looked up from germline, CDR1 is SGHNT and CDR2 is YENEEA. The CDR3 DNA sequence: TGTGCCAGCAGCTTTGGGGGAACGAACACCGGGGAGCTGTTTTTT. It is translated as CASSFGGTNTGELFF.

The CDR3 loop is CASSKDNPITNEKLFF. CDR3 in DNA: TGCGCCAGCAGCAAGGATAACCCAATAACTAATGAAAAACTGTTTTTT. The chain links TRBV5-1 to TRBJ1-4; D unresolved. The CDR3 loop spans 16 amino acids. The germline gives CDR1 SGHRS, CDR2 YFSETQ. V gave up 4 bases and J gave up 1 base, with 14 bases separating them.

The chain links TRBV4-3 to TRBJ1-6; D ambiguous. Trimming removed 2 bases from V and 7 bases from J, with 21 bases in between. Germline V gene sequence: CDR1 LGHNA, CDR2 YSLEER. This CDR3 contains 18 residues. CDR3 in amino acids: CASSQKVFPASSNSPLHF. CDR3 DNA: TGCGCCAGCAGCCAAAAGGTCTTTCCTGCATCCTCAAATTCACCCCTCCACTTT.

CDR3 DNA: TGTGCCAGCAGTGAGACAGGGAGGGGCGAGACCCAGTACTTC. Its protein is CASSETGRGETQYF. This chain uses TRBV2 with TRBJ2-5, with D tentatively TRBD1 or TRBD2 (7 bases each). Trimming shortened V by 3 bases and J by 5 bases, and 13 bases separated the two germline ends. Germline values: CDR1 SNHLY, CDR2 FYNNEI. The CDR3 totals 14 residues. Complete variable domain (other parts from reference TRBV2 and TRBJ2-5): EPEVTQTPSHQVTQMGQEVILRCVPISNHLYFYWYRQILGQKVEFLVSFYNNEISEKSEIFDDQFSVERPDGSNFTLKIRSTKLEDSAMYFCASSETGRGETQYFGPGTRLLVL.

The CDR3 spells CASTGGAGELFF. CDR3 bases: TGTGCCAGCACTGGGGGGGCCGGGGAGCTGTTTTTT. The gene calls are TRBV2 and TRBJ2-2; TRBD2 aligns across 7 bases. The junction had 2 bases not matched to a gene; V was cut back by 7 bases and J by 6 bases. CDR1 is SNHLY and CDR2 is FYNNEI in the germline V gene. The CDR3 is made up of 12 amino acids.

This chain links TRBV25-1 with TRBJ2-2; the D gene is possibly TRBD2 (5 bases). Trimming left V 6 bases short and J 5 bases short, with 10 bases between. Germline CDR1 and CDR2: MGHDK and SYGVNS. This CDR3 contains 13 residues. The CDR3 DNA reads as TGTGCCAGCAGCGCGAGGGTGACCGGGGAGCTGTTTTTT. Encoded protein: CASSARVTGELFF.

This chain connects TRBV7-9 to TRBJ1-6, with a tentative D call TRBD1 (5 bases). This CDR3 region has 15 residues. The germline gives CDR1 SEHNR, CDR2 FQNEAQ (reference sequence). Deletions cut 5 bases from V and 10 bases from J, with 18 bases between. The CDR3 sequence is CASSAGTSTYSPLHF. The DNA for the CDR3 is TGTGCCAGCAGCGCTGGGACTTCTACGTACTCACCCCTCCACTTT.

The rearrangement links TRBV7-7 to TRBJ2-2; 8 nucleotides agree with TRBD2. The CDR3 has 14 residues. CDR1 and CDR2 (germline): SSHAT, FNYEAQ (reference sequence). J gave up 4 bases and V 5 bases, and 3 bases lay outside the gene matches. CDR3 bases: TGTGCCAGCAGCCAAGGGACTAGCACCGGGGAGCTGTTTTTT. Translation: CASSQGTSTGELFF.

This clone has just a few counts. The chain is built from TRBV12-2 and TRBJ2-1; no check of the table's D call, TRBD1, against the DNA was made. TRBV12-2 is deemed a pseudogene. This CDR3 comprises 13 residues. The CDR3 region is CASRLGPRDEQFF. CDR3 sequence (DNA): TGTGCAAGTCGCCTAGGGCCCAGGGATGAGCAGTTCTTC.

This clone was seen more than once but under ten times. The chain joins TRBV7-9 to TRBJ1-1, with unresolved D. CDR1 and CDR2 from the germline V gene are SEHNR and FQNEAQ (reference sequence). The CDR3 is 15 amino acids. Trimming left V 1 base short and J 3 bases short, with 12 bases between. The DNA for the CDR3 is TGTGCCAGCAGCTTAGTACTCGCAGGACACACTGAAGCTTTCTTT. Its translation is CASSLVLAGHTEAFF.

The chain combines TRBV5-5 with TRBJ1-5, with D possibly being TRBD1 (5 bases). In germline, CDR1 is SGHKS, CDR2 YYEKEE (reference sequence). V was shortened by 1 base and J by 4 bases, with 9 bases between the two germline ends. This CDR3 is built from 14 residues. The CDR3, as DNA: TGTGCCAGCAGCTTGAGGGAGGGGAATCAGCCCCAGCATTTT. This gives the protein CASSLREGNQPQHF.

J is TRBJ2-5 and V is TRBV18; maybe TRBD1 (8 bases). There are 16 residues in the CDR3. CDR1 and CDR2 from the germline V gene are KGHSH and LQKENI. Trimming took 3 bases from V and 5 from J, leaving 19 bases between them. The CDR3 loop reads CASSPRTGRDVETQYF. CDR3 nucleotides: TGTGCCAGCTCACCCCGGACAGGGAGGGATGTGGAGACCCAGTACTTC.

The J gene is TRBJ2-1, the V gene TRBV7-9; 7 nucleotides match TRBD2. The V and J ends lost 5 bases and 1 base, in that order; junction bases with no gene match: 5. The CDR3 is 15 residues long. Germline CDR1 is SEHNR and CDR2 is FQNEAQ (reference sequence). The CDR3 region has the DNA TGTGCCAGCAGCGGGGGGGAGCGGTCCTACAATGAGCAGTTCTTC. Its translation is CASSGGERSYNEQFF.

The chain has TRBV7-9 and TRBJ2-7; D remains ambiguous. The CDR3 loop spans 14 amino acids. CDR1 is SEHNR, CDR2 FQNEAQ, per germline (reference sequence). The germline V and J ends were trimmed by 2 bases and 2 bases, with 10 bases remaining between them. The CDR3 DNA follows: TGTGCCAGCAGCTTACTGGGCGGACCCTACGAGCAGTACTTC. Encoded protein: CASSLLGGPYEQYF.